This T cell receptor beta chain was identified in a study of PD-1 blockade in mismatch repair-deficient tumors. Produced via immunoSEQ multiplex PCR; TCRdb's table is partial and in-frame only. The sample lists about 100,000 clones, 65% to 85% seen once, with around 6.5% in the top ten. The J segment lost 0 bases and the V segment lost 3 bases, leaving 5 bases of the junction unmatched. Germline assignment: CDR1 LNHDA and CDR2 SQIVND (reference sequence). The CDR3 is made up of 15 amino acids. The TCR-sequenced patients were three responders to pembrolizumab. The clonotype originates from an adult with mismatch repair-deficient cancer. Specimen: peripheral blood, collected roughly 35 weeks after starting pembrolizumab. The chain has TRBV19 and TRBJ2-7; TRBD2 aligns across 7 bases. DNA of the CDR3: TGTGCCAGTAGTATCCAGGGACTAAGCTCCTACGAGCAGTACTTC. Translation gives CASSIQGLSSYEQYF.